These 20 T cell receptor beta chains came from one sample sequenced in a study of T cells in localized non-small cell lung cancer. The table came from immunoSEQ multiplex PCR; TCRdb's copy has only in-frame clones and leaves some out. Found here are more than 650 clones, roughly a third of them singletons; the top ten hold roughly 20%. The sequencing here drew on normal lung tissue next to the tumor, taken before any cancer treatment. Source of these receptors: a man between 40 and 69 years old with stage II lung adenocarcinoma.

This clone was seen more than once but under ten times. The chain couples TRBV4-1 to TRBJ1-4; D ambiguous. The CDR3 extends over 15 amino acids. V lost 5 bases and J 7 bases, leaving 17 bases between the germline ends. The germline V gene has CDR1 MGHRA and CDR2 YSYEKL. The CDR3 region has the DNA TGCGCCAGCAGCGGAATACACGGTGACTTTGAAAAACTGTTTTTT. Amino acids: CASSGIHGDFEKLFF.

This clone came up once. J is TRBJ2-3 and V is TRBV30; D ambiguous. The V end was cut by 2 bases, the J end by 3 bases, with 12 bases between. The CDR3 has 14 residues. Per the germline V gene, CDR1 is GTSNPN and CDR2 is SVGIG (reference sequence). In DNA form, the CDR3 reads TGTGCCTGGAGTCGAAGGGTGAGGACAGATACGCAGTATTTT. Its translation: CAWSRRVRTDTQYF.

By proportion, this clone is medium-sized. The chain joins TRBV11-3 to TRBJ2-5, with 10 positions matching TRBD2. The germline CDR1 and CDR2 sequences are SGHNT and YENEEA. Germline trimming cut 2 bases from V and 5 bases from J; bases unmatched to any gene: 8. This CDR3 is built from 16 residues. CDR3 DNA sequence: TGTGCCAGCAGCTTACGCAGCGGGAGGGCCTGGGAGACCCAGTACTTC. This translates into CASSLRSGRAWETQYF. The variable domain in full, with the rest retrieved from reference TRBV11-3 and TRBJ2-5, is EAGVVQSPRYKIIEKKQPVAFWCNPISGHNTLYWYLQNLGQGPELLIRYENEEAVDDSQLPKDRFSAERLKGVDSTLKIQPAELGDSAVYLCASSLRSGRAWETQYFGPGTRLLVL.

A single count supports this clone. The CDR3 DNA sequence: TGTGCCAGCTCACCTGGACAAGACTATGGCTACACCTTC. Its translation: CASSPGQDYGYTF. The V and J genes are TRBV18 and TRBJ1-2, with D possibly matching TRBD1 (5 bases). CDR1 and CDR2 from the germline V gene are KGHSH and LQKENI. The CDR3 runs 13 residues. Trimming removed 3 bases from V and 3 bases from J, with 8 bases in between.

The rearrangement uses TRBV9 and TRBJ1-1; D might be TRBD1 (6 bases). This CDR3 is built from 15 residues. Germline assignment: CDR1 SGDLS and CDR2 YYNGEE. Trimming took 3 bases from V and 1 from J, leaving 13 bases between them. CDR3 amino acids: CASSASTGWNTEAFF. Here the CDR3 DNA reads TGTGCCAGCAGCGCGAGTACAGGGTGGAACACTGAAGCTTTCTTT.

The chain joins TRBV28 to TRBJ1-2; D is possibly TRBD1 (5 bases). Germline assignment: CDR1 MDHEN and CDR2 SYDVKM. The CDR3 is 13 amino acids. V dropped 5 bases and J dropped 6 bases, with 13 bases sitting between them. The CDR3 coding sequence is TGTGCCAGCAGTCTCCCCCCGGGGGATGGCTACACCTTC. Translated: CASSLPPGDGYTF.

The chain links TRBV19 to TRBJ1-5, with a weak D call TRBD1 (5 bases). Per germline, CDR1 LNHDA and CDR2 SQIVND (reference sequence). Trimming stripped 4 bases from V and 4 bases from J, with 11 bases between. The CDR3 spans 14 residues. The CDR3 nucleotides are TGTGCCAGTAGTAGGGGGTTGGAAAATCAGCCCCAGCATTTT. Protein sequence: CASSRGLENQPQHF. The whole variable domain, remainder taken from reference TRBV19 and TRBJ1-5, is DGGITQSPKYLFRKEGQNVTLSCEQNLNHDAMYWYRQDPGQGLRLIYYSQIVNDFQKGDIAEGYSVSREKKESFPLTVTSAQKNPTAFYLCASSRGLENQPQHFGDGTRLSIL.

V gene TRBV19 combines with J gene TRBJ2-1; D not certain. CDR3 length: 14 amino acids. V lost 5 bases to trimming and J lost 0 bases, with 8 bases between them. In germline, CDR1 is LNHDA, CDR2 SQIVND (reference sequence). For the CDR3, the DNA is TGTGCCAGTAGTCCCTCTGGCTCCTACAATGAGCAGTTCTTC. Its protein is CASSPSGSYNEQFF.

The chain links TRBV30 to TRBJ1-5; 9 nucleotides match TRBD1. This CDR3 comprises 14 residues. V dropped 4 bases and J dropped 7; count of bases not matched to a gene: 8. Germline loops: CDR1 GTSNPN, CDR2 SVGIG (reference sequence). CDR3 nucleotide sequence: TGTGCCTGGATGGGACAGGGAAAGGGACAGCCCCAGCATTTT. Protein: CAWMGQGKGQPQHF.

The chain links TRBV9 to TRBJ2-1; D is ambiguous. The V end lost 4 bases, the J end lost 6 bases, and 17 bases lay between the germline ends. The CDR3 runs to 15 residues. Germline V CDR1 and CDR2: SGDLS, YYNGEE. The CDR3 DNA sequence: TGTGCCAGCAGCCCCCGGGTCATATTTACCAATGAGCAGTTCTTC. This encodes CASSPRVIFTNEQFF.

The chain carries TRBV11-3 and TRBJ2-7, with TRBD2 matching 8 bases. Germline CDR1 SGHNT, CDR2 YENEEA. CDR3 length equals 15 residues. V gave up 5 bases and J gave up 3 bases; unmatched junction bases: 9. CDR3 amino acids: CASSAPGLEGYEQYF. In nucleotides, the CDR3 is TGTGCCAGCAGCGCACCGGGACTAGAGGGCTACGAGCAGTACTTC.

This clone was detected a few times. This chain links TRBV2 with TRBJ2-7; D gene uncertain. The CDR3 runs 14 residues. CDR1 is SNHLY and CDR2 is FYNNEI in the germline V gene. Trimming removed 5 bases from V and 2 bases from J, with 13 bases in between. The CDR3 reads CASSLRFSPYEQYF. The CDR3 DNA reads TGTGCCAGCAGTTTAAGGTTTTCCCCCTACGAGCAGTACTTC.

This chain joins TRBV14 and TRBJ1-3, with 7 bases matching TRBD1. V gave up 1 base and J gave up 2 bases; unmatched junction bases: 11. Looked up from germline, CDR1 is SGHDN and CDR2 is FVKESK. The CDR3 sequence is 18 residues long. The CDR3 region is CASSQANPGQMTGNTIYF. In DNA form, the CDR3 reads TGTGCCAGCAGCCAAGCGAACCCGGGACAGATGACTGGAAACACCATATATTTT. Together with reference TRBV14 and TRBJ1-3, the CDR3 gives the full variable domain: EAGVTQFPSHSVIEKGQTVTLRCDPISGHDNLYWYRRVMGKEIKFLLHFVKESKQDESGMPNNRFLAERTGGTYSTLKVQPAELEDSGVYFCASSQANPGQMTGNTIYFGEGSWLTVV.

This clone was seen a few times. This sequence joins TRBV14 and TRBJ2-5; 7 bases line up with TRBD1. The germline CDR1 and CDR2 sequences are SGHDN and FVKESK. The CDR3 is 15 residues long. The V and J ends lost 3 bases and 2 bases, in that order; junction bases with no gene match: 6. The DNA of the CDR3 is TGTGCCAGCAGCCAGTGGGGACAGACTCAAGAGACCCAGTACTTC. Encoded protein: CASSQWGQTQETQYF.

The V gene is TRBV18, the J gene TRBJ1-3, with 7 bases aligning to TRBD1. Trimming at V came to 0 bases and at J to 2 bases, leaving 7 bases not matched to a gene. Looked up from germline, CDR1 is KGHSH and CDR2 is LQKENI. This CDR3 has 17 residues. CDR3 protein: CASSPPDRRSAGNTIYF. CDR3 sequence (DNA): TGTGCCAGCTCACCACCGGACAGGAGAAGCGCTGGAAACACCATATATTTT.

This clone came up a few times. An end of the junction differs from the germline gene, which may be a read error. J is TRBJ1-1 and V is TRBV6-8, with 9 bases fitting TRBD1. This CDR3 is 15 amino acids long. Looked up from germline, CDR1 is MNHGY and CDR2 is SAAAGT. CDR3 in amino acids: CAISVPGQGQTEAFF. In DNA, the CDR3 is TGTGCCATCAGTGTTCCGGGACAGGGACAAACTGAAGCTTTCTTT.

By proportion, this clone is medium-sized. Other nucleotide sequences from this sample produce the same CDR3. The gene calls are TRBV6-8 and TRBJ2-2; no firm D call. V was shortened by 8 bases and J by 1 base, with 8 bases between the two germline ends. The germline gives CDR1 MNHGY, CDR2 SAAAGT. CDR3 size: 13 residues. DNA of the CDR3: TGTGCCAGCGACCGAGGGAACACCGGGGAGCTGTTTTTT. Translation gives CASDRGNTGELFF.

This clone was counted only a few times. The chain uses TRBV19 and TRBJ1-1; no definite D call. Germline loops: CDR1 LNHDA, CDR2 SQIVND (reference sequence). Trimming stripped 3 bases from V and 4 bases from J, with 18 bases between. The CDR3 runs to 16 residues. The CDR3, as DNA: TGTGCCAGTAGTATTAGACTACTGGAATCCGGCACTGAAGCTTTCTTT. This gives the protein CASSIRLLESGTEAFF.

This clone was counted only a few times. This chain links TRBV18 with TRBJ2-1, with D perhaps TRBD1 (5 bases). The germline gives CDR1 KGHSH, CDR2 LQKENI. V was shortened by 0 bases and J by 6 bases, with 12 bases between the two germline ends. The CDR3 spans 15 residues. CDR3 bases: TGTGCCAGCTCACCACCGGCAGGGAAGGGCAATGAGCAGTTCTTC. It is translated as CASSPPAGKGNEQFF.

The J gene is TRBJ1-4, the V gene TRBV18; the match to TRBD1 covers 11 bases. CDR1 and CDR2 (germline): KGHSH, LQKENI. This CDR3 comprises 16 residues. V lost 2 bases, J lost 6 bases, and 5 bases stayed unmatched. CDR3 loop: CASSPSSGQGDEKLFF. DNA for the CDR3: TGTGCCAGCTCACCATCCTCGGGACAGGGGGATGAAAAACTGTTTTTT.